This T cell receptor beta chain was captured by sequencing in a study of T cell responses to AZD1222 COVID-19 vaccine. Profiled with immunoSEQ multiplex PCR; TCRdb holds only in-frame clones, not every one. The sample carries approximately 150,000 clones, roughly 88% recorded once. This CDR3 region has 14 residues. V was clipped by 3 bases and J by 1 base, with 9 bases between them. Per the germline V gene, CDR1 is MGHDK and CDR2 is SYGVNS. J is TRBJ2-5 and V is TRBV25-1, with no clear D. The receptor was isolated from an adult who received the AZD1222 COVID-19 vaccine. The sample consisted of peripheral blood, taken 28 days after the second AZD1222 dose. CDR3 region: CASSDPVAQETQYF. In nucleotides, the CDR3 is TGTGCCAGCAGTGACCCCGTAGCCCAAGAGACCCAGTACTTC.